This T cell receptor beta chain was captured in a study of blood T cell repertoires in COVID-19. On the study more broadly: There were acute and convalescent COVID-19 samples, and they came from the United States, Italy and Spain. From T cells, B-cell-depleted T cells, or PBMCs came the material, which was cDNA or gDNA.

In the source study's methods: Estimation of nucleated cell counts was performed using reference gene primer amplification. Only in-frame clones appear in the TCRdb table, and some are missing; sequencing was by immunoSEQ multiplex PCR. That table supplies the V and J calls and clone size; D and trimming were determined from the DNA. There are just over 150,000 clones in the sample; 85% occur only once, and 3% to 3.5% lies in the top ten. The sequence was obtained from a human donor with acute or convalescent COVID-19. The donor label of this sample is uncertain. Sequencing was done on a sample of peripheral blood.

The chain's CDR3 is CASSLEMILTKETQYF. The CDR3 region has the DNA TGTGCCAGCAGCTTAGAAATGATACTAACTAAAGAGACCCAGTACTTC. This chain joins TRBV7-9 and TRBJ2-5; no firm D call. The CDR3 runs 16 residues. Trimming took 1 base from V and 3 from J, leaving 15 bases between them. Per the germline V gene, CDR1 is SEHNR and CDR2 is FQNEAQ (reference sequence).